The 6 T cell receptor beta chains given below trace back to one sample, sequenced in a study of T cell responses to AZD1222 COVID-19 vaccine. The method was immunoSEQ multiplex PCR; TCRdb's version includes in-frame clones alone and lacks a portion of them. This sample has approximately 150,000 clones, with 85% to 95% found just once. Here the sequenced sample was peripheral blood, taken on day 0 of AZD1222 vaccination. The receptors derive from an adult in good health.

The chain uses TRBV7-9 and TRBJ1-2, with 7 nucleotides matching TRBD1. CDR1 is SEHNR, CDR2 FQNEAQ, per germline (reference sequence). J lost 6 bases, V lost 5 bases, and 9 bases had no gene match. CDR3 length: 14 amino acids. Here the CDR3 DNA reads TGTGCCAGCAGCCAATCCGCAGGGGGGCATGGCTACACCTTC. It codes for CASSQSAGGHGYTF.

This clone has more than one count but fewer than ten. The gene calls are TRBV5-1 and TRBJ1-1; D ambiguous. Deletions cut 0 bases from V and 11 bases from J, with 23 bases between. Germline V gene sequence: CDR1 SGHRS, CDR2 YFSETQ. CDR3 size: 16 residues. CDR3: CASSLAGILPPSGAFF. The CDR3 DNA is TGCGCCAGCAGCTTGGCGGGCATCCTCCCTCCTTCGGGGGCTTTCTTT.

V usage is TRBV19 and J usage is TRBJ1-5, with D perhaps TRBD1 (6 bases). This CDR3 has 15 residues. V lost 7 bases to trimming and J lost 1 base, with 14 bases between them. The germline CDR1 and CDR2 sequences are LNHDA and SQIVND (reference sequence). Here the CDR3 reads CASTTGFWSNQPQHF. The CDR3 DNA follows: TGTGCCAGTACTACAGGGTTTTGGAGCAATCAGCCCCAGCATTTT.

The chain couples TRBV7-8 to TRBJ2-3; D remains unclear. The V gene's germline CDR1 is SGHVS and CDR2 FQNEAQ. Trimming pared 2 bases from V and 0 bases from J, leaving 6 bases between. The CDR3 totals 14 residues. The CDR3 region is CASSLQASTDTQYF. The CDR3 DNA reads as TGTGCCAGCAGCTTACAGGCTAGCACAGATACGCAGTATTTT.

The chain couples TRBV11-2 to TRBJ1-1; TRBD1 matches 9 bases. V was clipped by 1 base and J by 9 bases; unmatched bases: 9. CDR1 and CDR2 (germline): SGHAT, FQNNGV. CDR3 length: 15 residues. The CDR3: CASSLGLRGTGKAFF. CDR3 DNA sequence: TGTGCCAGCAGCTTAGGGTTGAGGGGGACAGGGAAAGCTTTCTTT.

This chain connects TRBV5-4 to TRBJ1-1; D not resolved. The germline V gene encodes CDR1 SGHNT and CDR2 YYREEE (reference sequence). This CDR3 comprises 14 residues. Trimming took off 2 bases at V and 1 base at J, with 9 bases between the two ends. The DNA for the CDR3 is TGTGCCAGCAGCTTTGGGGATAGGAACACTGAAGCTTTCTTT. It translates to CASSFGDRNTEAFF.